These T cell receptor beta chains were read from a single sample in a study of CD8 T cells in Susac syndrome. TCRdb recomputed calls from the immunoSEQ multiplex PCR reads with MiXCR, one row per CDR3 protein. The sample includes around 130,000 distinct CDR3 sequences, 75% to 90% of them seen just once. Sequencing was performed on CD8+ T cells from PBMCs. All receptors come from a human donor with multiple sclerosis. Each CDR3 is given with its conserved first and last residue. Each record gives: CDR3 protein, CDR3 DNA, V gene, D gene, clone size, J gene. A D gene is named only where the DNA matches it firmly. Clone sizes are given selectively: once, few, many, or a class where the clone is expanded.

cdr3_aa: CASSWGGGPYEQYF
cdr3_nt: TGTGCCAGCTCCTGGGGCGGTGGACCCTACGAGCAGTACTTC
v_call: TRBV27
d_call: -
clone_size: -
j_call: TRBJ2-7

cdr3_aa: CASSFGLAGGSYNEQFF
cdr3_nt: TGTGCCAGCAGCTTCGGACTAGCGGGGGGTTCCTACAATGAGCAGTTCTTC
v_call: TRBV7-8
d_call: TRBD2
clone_size: once
j_call: TRBJ2-1

cdr3_aa: CASSLVSLRSRGGGNQPQHF
cdr3_nt: TGTGCCAGCAGCTTAGTCTCCCTCAGATCCAGGGGAGGTGGCAATCAGCCCCAGCATTTT
v_call: TRBV7-8
d_call: -
clone_size: -
j_call: TRBJ1-5

cdr3_aa: CASSLMVPGPPTPLHF
cdr3_nt: TGTGCCAGCAGCTTGATGGTCCCCGGGCCCCCAACACCCCTCCACTTT
v_call: TRBV13
d_call: -
clone_size: -
j_call: TRBJ1-6

cdr3_aa: CASSEITGDEQFF
cdr3_nt: TGTGCCAGCAGCGAGATAACAGGGGATGAGCAGTTCTTC
v_call: TRBV12-3/TRBV12-4
d_call: TRBD1
clone_size: -
j_call: TRBJ2-1

cdr3_aa: CASSQAGQMAKRYFNEQFF
cdr3_nt: TGTGCCAGCAGCCAAGCTGGCCAGATGGCTAAGAGGTACTTCAATGAGCAGTTCTTC
v_call: TRBV14
d_call: -
clone_size: -
j_call: TRBJ2-1

cdr3_aa: CASSQGPLAGDTQYF
cdr3_nt: TGCGCCAGCAGCCAAGGGCCGCTAGCGGGGGATACGCAGTATTTT
v_call: TRBV4-1
d_call: TRBD2
clone_size: few
j_call: TRBJ2-3

cdr3_aa: CASSAQEHGYTF
cdr3_nt: TGTGCCAGCAGCGCGCAGGAACATGGCTACACCTTC
v_call: TRBV13
d_call: -
clone_size: -
j_call: TRBJ1-2

cdr3_aa: CASAPYRDRVGEQFF
cdr3_nt: TGTGCCAGTGCCCCCTACCGGGACAGAGTAGGGGAGCAGTTCTTC
v_call: TRBV19
d_call: TRBD1
clone_size: -
j_call: TRBJ2-1

cdr3_aa: CAISGAGGVRDTQYF
cdr3_nt: TGTGCCATCAGTGGAGCGGGGGGGGTTAGAGATACGCAGTATTTT
v_call: TRBV10-3
d_call: TRBD2
clone_size: -
j_call: TRBJ2-3

cdr3_aa: CATTGEGGYTF
cdr3_nt: TGTGCCACAACAGGGGAGGGAGGCTACACCTTC
v_call: TRBV19
d_call: TRBD1
clone_size: once
j_call: TRBJ1-2

cdr3_aa: CASSQVGVNEKLFF
cdr3_nt: TGTGCCAGCAGCCAAGTGGGGGTCAATGAAAAACTGTTTTTT
v_call: TRBV3-1
d_call: -
clone_size: -
j_call: TRBJ1-4

cdr3_aa: CASTSRQFPLEQYF
cdr3_nt: TGTGCCAGCACCTCCCGACAGTTCCCCCTCGAGCAGTACTTC
v_call: TRBV7-9
d_call: -
clone_size: -
j_call: TRBJ2-7

cdr3_aa: CATSGAGSTGELFF
cdr3_nt: TGTGCCACCAGTGGGGCAGGGAGCACCGGGGAGCTGTTTTTT
v_call: TRBV24-1
d_call: -
clone_size: -
j_call: TRBJ2-2

cdr3_aa: CASSLVSSGANVLTF
cdr3_nt: TGTGCCAGCAGTTTAGTGAGCTCTGGGGCCAACGTCCTGACTTTC
v_call: TRBV12-3/TRBV12-4
d_call: -
clone_size: -
j_call: TRBJ2-6

cdr3_aa: CAWTTGQPEQFF
cdr3_nt: TGTGCCTGGACCACCGGACAGCCCGAGCAGTTCTTC
v_call: TRBV30
d_call: -
clone_size: -
j_call: TRBJ2-1

cdr3_aa: CASSDRVYAFF
cdr3_nt: TGTGCCAGCAGCGACAGGGTTTACGCTTTCTTT
v_call: TRBV6-1
d_call: TRBD1
clone_size: -
j_call: TRBJ1-1

cdr3_aa: CASSPRGVYQETQYF
cdr3_nt: TGTGCCAGCTCACCCAGGGGAGTGTACCAAGAGACCCAGTACTTC
v_call: TRBV18
d_call: -
clone_size: once
j_call: TRBJ2-5

cdr3_aa: CSGTTSGMVPGEQFF
cdr3_nt: TGCAGCGGGACAACTAGCGGGATGGTCCCCGGTGAGCAGTTCTTC
v_call: TRBV29-1
d_call: TRBD2
clone_size: -
j_call: TRBJ2-1

cdr3_aa: CASSSARDTHEQFF
cdr3_nt: TGTGCCAGCAGCTCCGCTCGGGACACCCACGAGCAGTTCTTC
v_call: TRBV7-9
d_call: -
clone_size: few
j_call: TRBJ2-1

cdr3_aa: CASSPGTGSAIPQHF
cdr3_nt: TGTGCCAGCAGCCCGGGGACAGGGTCGGCCATTCCCCAGCATTTT
v_call: TRBV5-5
d_call: TRBD1
clone_size: -
j_call: TRBJ1-5

cdr3_aa: CASRALSTDTQYF
cdr3_nt: TGTGCCAGCAGAGCGCTGAGCACAGATACGCAGTATTTT
v_call: TRBV9
d_call: -
clone_size: -
j_call: TRBJ2-3

cdr3_aa: CASSQYSSTEAFF
cdr3_nt: TGTGCCAGCAGCCAGTATAGTAGCACTGAAGCTTTCTTT
v_call: TRBV4-2
d_call: -
clone_size: -
j_call: TRBJ1-1

cdr3_aa: CSVPGWWNSFGETQYF
cdr3_nt: TGCAGCGTCCCGGGCTGGTGGAACTCCTTCGGAGAGACCCAGTACTTC
v_call: TRBV29-1
d_call: -
clone_size: once
j_call: TRBJ2-5

cdr3_aa: CASSLNLVNVGWNTEAFF
cdr3_nt: TGTGCCAGCAGCTTAAATCTTGTGAATGTGGGGTGGAACACTGAAGCTTTCTTT
v_call: TRBV7-9
d_call: -
clone_size: -
j_call: TRBJ1-1

cdr3_aa: CASSFPGGLDTQYF
cdr3_nt: TGTGCCAGCAGCTTCCCCGGCGGCCTAGATACGCAGTATTTT
v_call: TRBV7-9
d_call: -
clone_size: -
j_call: TRBJ2-3

cdr3_aa: CASSLARFFGGRPSGNTIYF
cdr3_nt: TGTGCCAGCAGCTTAGCGCGTTTTTTCGGAGGAAGACCCTCTGGAAACACCATATATTTT
v_call: TRBV7-2
d_call: -
clone_size: -
j_call: TRBJ1-3

cdr3_aa: CASSGWTGNRQPQHF
cdr3_nt: TGTGCCAGCAGTGGATGGACAGGGAATCGTCAGCCCCAGCATTTT
v_call: TRBV28
d_call: TRBD1
clone_size: -
j_call: TRBJ1-5

cdr3_aa: CASSMGLAPQYF
cdr3_nt: TGTGCCAGTAGTATGGGATTAGCCCCCCAGTACTTC
v_call: TRBV19
d_call: -
clone_size: -
j_call: TRBJ2-5

cdr3_aa: CASSSTLLGTEAFF
cdr3_nt: TGCGCCAGCAGCTCGACACTCCTCGGGACTGAAGCTTTCTTT
v_call: TRBV5-1
d_call: -
clone_size: -
j_call: TRBJ1-1

cdr3_aa: CSARDGREPWDTQYF
cdr3_nt: TGCAGTGCTAGAGACGGGAGGGAGCCTTGGGATACGCAGTATTTT
v_call: TRBV20-1
d_call: TRBD2
clone_size: -
j_call: TRBJ2-3

cdr3_aa: CASSPPPQGVNEQFF
cdr3_nt: TGTGCCAGCTCACCCCCACCACAGGGGGTCAATGAGCAGTTCTTC
v_call: TRBV18
d_call: TRBD1
clone_size: -
j_call: TRBJ2-1

cdr3_aa: CASNPEGLVGETQYF
cdr3_nt: TGTGCCAGCAACCCAGAGGGACTAGTAGGGGAGACCCAGTACTTC
v_call: TRBV3-1
d_call: TRBD2
clone_size: -
j_call: TRBJ2-5

cdr3_aa: CASSPPGNYEQYF
cdr3_nt: TGTGCCAGCTCACCACCAGGGAACTACGAGCAGTACTTC
v_call: TRBV18
d_call: -
clone_size: -
j_call: TRBJ2-7

cdr3_aa: CAWSVFVRLNTEAFF
cdr3_nt: TGTGCCTGGAGTGTATTTGTCAGGTTGAACACTGAAGCTTTCTTT
v_call: TRBV30
d_call: -
clone_size: -
j_call: TRBJ1-1

cdr3_aa: CASSFTRDREFDEQYF
cdr3_nt: TGTGCCAGCAGCTTCACACGGGACAGGGAGTTCGACGAGCAGTACTTC
v_call: TRBV28
d_call: TRBD1
clone_size: -
j_call: TRBJ2-7

cdr3_aa: CASSPGQPLDYTF
cdr3_nt: TGTGCCAGCAGCCCCGGGCAGCCGTTAGACTACACCTTC
v_call: TRBV28
d_call: -
clone_size: -
j_call: TRBJ1-2

cdr3_aa: CATQDRGRDYGYTF
cdr3_nt: TGTGCCACCCAAGACAGGGGACGGGACTATGGCTACACCTTC
v_call: TRBV24-1
d_call: TRBD1
clone_size: -
j_call: TRBJ1-2

cdr3_aa: CASSFGTGNTGELFF
cdr3_nt: TGTGCCAGCAGTTTTGGGACAGGGAACACCGGGGAGCTGTTTTTT
v_call: TRBV27
d_call: TRBD1
clone_size: few
j_call: TRBJ2-2

cdr3_aa: CATKGTDTSTDTQYF
cdr3_nt: TGTGCCACCAAAGGGACGGATACTAGCACAGATACGCAGTATTTT
v_call: TRBV24-1
d_call: -
clone_size: once
j_call: TRBJ2-3

cdr3_aa: CASGRLAGGNEQFF
cdr3_nt: TGTGCCAGCGGCAGACTAGCGGGGGGCAATGAGCAGTTCTTC
v_call: TRBV11-2
d_call: TRBD2
clone_size: -
j_call: TRBJ2-1

cdr3_aa: CASSSLEKDTEAFF
cdr3_nt: TGTGCCAGTAGTTCCCTCGAGAAGGACACTGAAGCTTTCTTT
v_call: TRBV19
d_call: -
clone_size: -
j_call: TRBJ1-1

cdr3_aa: CASSLVRDTQYF
cdr3_nt: TGTGCCAGCAGCTTAGTCAGGGATACGCAGTATTTT
v_call: TRBV7-2
d_call: -
clone_size: few
j_call: TRBJ2-3

cdr3_aa: CASSQYRTGRSYNEQFF
cdr3_nt: TGTGCCAGCAGCCAATACCGGACAGGGAGGTCCTACAATGAGCAGTTCTTC
v_call: TRBV7-2
d_call: TRBD1
clone_size: once
j_call: TRBJ2-1